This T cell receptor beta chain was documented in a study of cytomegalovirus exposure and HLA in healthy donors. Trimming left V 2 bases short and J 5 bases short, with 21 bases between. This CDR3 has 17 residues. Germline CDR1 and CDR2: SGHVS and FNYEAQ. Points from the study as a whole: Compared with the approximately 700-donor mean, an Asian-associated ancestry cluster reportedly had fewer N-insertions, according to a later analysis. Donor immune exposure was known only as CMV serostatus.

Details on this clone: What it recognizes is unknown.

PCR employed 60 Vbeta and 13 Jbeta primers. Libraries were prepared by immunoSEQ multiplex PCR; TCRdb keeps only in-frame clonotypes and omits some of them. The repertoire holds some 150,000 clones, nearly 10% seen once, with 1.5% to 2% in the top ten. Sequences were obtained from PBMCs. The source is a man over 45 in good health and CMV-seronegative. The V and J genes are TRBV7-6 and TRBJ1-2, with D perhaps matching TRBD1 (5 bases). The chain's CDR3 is CASSLKQASSVPYGYTF. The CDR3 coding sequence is TGTGCCAGCAGCTTAAAACAGGCATCCTCGGTACCTTATGGCTACACCTTC.